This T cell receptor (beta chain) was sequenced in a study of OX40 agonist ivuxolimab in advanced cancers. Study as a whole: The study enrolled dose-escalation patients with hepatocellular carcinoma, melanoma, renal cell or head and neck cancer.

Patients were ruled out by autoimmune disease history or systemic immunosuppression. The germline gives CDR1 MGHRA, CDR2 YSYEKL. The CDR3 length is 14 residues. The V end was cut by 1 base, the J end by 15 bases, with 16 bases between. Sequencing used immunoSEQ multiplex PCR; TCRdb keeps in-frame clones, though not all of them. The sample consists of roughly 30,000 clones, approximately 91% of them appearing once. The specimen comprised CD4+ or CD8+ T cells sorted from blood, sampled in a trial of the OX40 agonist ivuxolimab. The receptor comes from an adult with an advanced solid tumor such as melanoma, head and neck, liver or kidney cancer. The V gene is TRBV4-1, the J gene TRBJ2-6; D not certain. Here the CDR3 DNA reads TGCGCCAGCAGCCAAGTATCCAGCCTAGGCGGCCTGACTTTC. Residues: CASSQVSSLGGLTF.